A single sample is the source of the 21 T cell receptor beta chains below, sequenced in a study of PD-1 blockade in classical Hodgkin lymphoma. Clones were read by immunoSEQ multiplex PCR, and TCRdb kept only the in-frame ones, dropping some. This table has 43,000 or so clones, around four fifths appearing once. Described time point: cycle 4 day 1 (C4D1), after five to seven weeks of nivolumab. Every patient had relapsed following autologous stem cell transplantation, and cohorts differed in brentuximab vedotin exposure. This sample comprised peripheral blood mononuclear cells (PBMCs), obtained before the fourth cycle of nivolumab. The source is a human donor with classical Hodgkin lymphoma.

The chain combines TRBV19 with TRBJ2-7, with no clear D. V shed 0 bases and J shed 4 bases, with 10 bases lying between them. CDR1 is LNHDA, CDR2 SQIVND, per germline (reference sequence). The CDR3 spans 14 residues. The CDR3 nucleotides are TGTGCCAGTAGTATAGATGGTGCAGCATACGAGCAGTACTTC. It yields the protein CASSIDGAAYEQYF.

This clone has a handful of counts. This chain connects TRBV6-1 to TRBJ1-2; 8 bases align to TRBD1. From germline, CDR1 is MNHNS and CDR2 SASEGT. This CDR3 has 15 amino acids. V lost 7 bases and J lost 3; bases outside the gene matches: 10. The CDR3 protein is CASNGDRGLDYGYTF. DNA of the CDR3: TGTGCCAGCAATGGTGACAGGGGCTTAGACTATGGCTACACCTTC.

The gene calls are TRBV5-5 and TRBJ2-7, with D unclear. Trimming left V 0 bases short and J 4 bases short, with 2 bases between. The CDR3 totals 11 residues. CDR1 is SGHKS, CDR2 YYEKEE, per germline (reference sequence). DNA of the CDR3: TGTGCCAGCAGCTTGGAATACGAGCAGTACTTC. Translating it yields CASSLEYEQYF.

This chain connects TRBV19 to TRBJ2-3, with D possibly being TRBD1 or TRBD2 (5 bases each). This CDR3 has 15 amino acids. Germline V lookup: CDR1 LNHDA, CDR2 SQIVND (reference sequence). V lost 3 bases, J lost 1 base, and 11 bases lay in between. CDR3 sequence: CASSMGDSRTDTQYF. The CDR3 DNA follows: TGTGCCAGTAGTATGGGGGATTCCCGCACAGATACGCAGTATTTT.

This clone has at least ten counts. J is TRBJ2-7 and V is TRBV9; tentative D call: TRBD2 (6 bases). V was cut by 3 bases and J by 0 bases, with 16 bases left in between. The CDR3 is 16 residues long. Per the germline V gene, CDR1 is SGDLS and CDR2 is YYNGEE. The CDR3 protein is CASSGGDGGSSYEQYF. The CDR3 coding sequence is TGTGCCAGCAGCGGAGGAGACGGGGGAAGCTCCTACGAGCAGTACTTC.

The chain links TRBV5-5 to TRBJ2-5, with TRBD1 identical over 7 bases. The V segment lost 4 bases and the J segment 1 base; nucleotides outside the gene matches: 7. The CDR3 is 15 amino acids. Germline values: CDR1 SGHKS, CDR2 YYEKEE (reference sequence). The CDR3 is CASSLGTDFQETQYF. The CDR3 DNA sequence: TGTGCCAGCAGCCTCGGGACAGATTTCCAAGAGACCCAGTACTTC. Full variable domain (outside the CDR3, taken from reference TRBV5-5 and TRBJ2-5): DAGVTQSPTHLIKTRGQQVTLRCSPISGHKSVSWYQQVLGQGPQFIFQYYEKEERGRGNFPDRFSARQFPNYSSELNVNALLLGDSALYLCASSLGTDFQETQYFGPGTRLLVL.

CDR3 amino acids: CASSLGTSQETQYF. CDR3 bases: TGTGCCAGCAGCTTGGGGACTAGCCAAGAGACCCAGTACTTC. The J gene is TRBJ2-5, the V gene TRBV7-9; TRBD2 matches 8 bases. This CDR3 spans 14 amino acids. Germline CDR1 is SEHNR and CDR2 is FQNEAQ (reference sequence). Germline trimming cut 3 bases from V and 1 base from J; bases unmatched to any gene: 1.

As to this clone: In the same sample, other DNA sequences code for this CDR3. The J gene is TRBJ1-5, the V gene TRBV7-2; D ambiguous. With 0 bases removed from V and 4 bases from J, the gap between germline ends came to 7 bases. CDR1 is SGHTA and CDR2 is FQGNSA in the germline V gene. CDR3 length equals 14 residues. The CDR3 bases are TGTGCCAGCAGCTTAGCTGGCGGAAATCAGCCCCAGCATTTT. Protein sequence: CASSLAGGNQPQHF.

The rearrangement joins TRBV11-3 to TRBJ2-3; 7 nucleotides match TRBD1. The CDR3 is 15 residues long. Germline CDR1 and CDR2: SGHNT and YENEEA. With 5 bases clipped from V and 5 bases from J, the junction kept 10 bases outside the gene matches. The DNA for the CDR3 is TGTGCCAGCAGCATAGGGACAGCGCAACTAGATACGCAGTATTTT. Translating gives CASSIGTAQLDTQYF.

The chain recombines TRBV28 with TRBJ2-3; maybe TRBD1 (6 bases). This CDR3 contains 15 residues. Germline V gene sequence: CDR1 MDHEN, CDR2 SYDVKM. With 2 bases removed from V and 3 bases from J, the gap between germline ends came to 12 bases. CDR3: CASSLGGPGTDTQYF. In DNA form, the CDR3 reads TGTGCCAGCAGTTTAGGGGGCCCGGGGACAGATACGCAGTATTTT.

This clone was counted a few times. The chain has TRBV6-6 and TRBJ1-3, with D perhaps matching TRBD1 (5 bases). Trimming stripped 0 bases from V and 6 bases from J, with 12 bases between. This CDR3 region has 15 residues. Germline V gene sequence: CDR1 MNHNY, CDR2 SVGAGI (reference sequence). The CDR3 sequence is CASSYSSGDENTIYF. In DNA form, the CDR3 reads TGTGCCAGCAGTTACTCGTCCGGGGACGAAAACACCATATATTTT.

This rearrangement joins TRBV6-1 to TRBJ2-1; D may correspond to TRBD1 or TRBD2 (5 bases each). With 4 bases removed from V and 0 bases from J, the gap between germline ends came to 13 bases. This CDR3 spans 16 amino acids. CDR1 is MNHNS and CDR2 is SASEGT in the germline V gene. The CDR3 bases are TGTGCCAGCAGTGCCAGGGACGCCCCCTCCTACAATGAGCAGTTCTTC. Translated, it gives CASSARDAPSYNEQFF.

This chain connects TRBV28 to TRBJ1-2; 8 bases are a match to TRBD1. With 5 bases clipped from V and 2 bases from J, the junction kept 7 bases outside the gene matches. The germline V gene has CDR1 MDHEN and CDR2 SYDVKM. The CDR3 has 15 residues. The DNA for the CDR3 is TGTGCCAGCAGTCGAACAGGGGGGGAAAACTATGGCTACACCTTC. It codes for CASSRTGGENYGYTF.

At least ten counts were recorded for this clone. The CDR3 spells CASSFLHRDRDLNTEAFF. The CDR3 DNA is TGTGCCAGCAGCTTTCTCCACCGGGACAGAGATCTGAACACTGAAGCTTTCTTT. The V gene is TRBV11-2, the J gene TRBJ1-1; 7 nucleotides match TRBD1. From germline, CDR1 is SGHAT and CDR2 FQNNGV. V gave up 3 bases and J gave up 0 bases; unmatched junction bases: 13. This CDR3 region has 18 residues.

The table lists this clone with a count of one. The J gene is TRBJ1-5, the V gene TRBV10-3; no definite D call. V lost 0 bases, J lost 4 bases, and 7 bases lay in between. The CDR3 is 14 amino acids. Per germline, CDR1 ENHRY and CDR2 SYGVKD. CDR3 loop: CAISESRENQPQHF. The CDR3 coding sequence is TGTGCCATCAGTGAGTCAAGGGAGAATCAGCCCCAGCATTTT.

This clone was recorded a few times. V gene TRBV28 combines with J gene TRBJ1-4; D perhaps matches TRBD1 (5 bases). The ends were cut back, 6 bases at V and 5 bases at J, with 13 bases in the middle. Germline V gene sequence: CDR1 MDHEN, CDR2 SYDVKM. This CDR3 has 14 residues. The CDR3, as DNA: TGTGCCAGCAGGCGGGGGGGATTGAATGAAAAACTGTTTTTT. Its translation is CASRRGGLNEKLFF.

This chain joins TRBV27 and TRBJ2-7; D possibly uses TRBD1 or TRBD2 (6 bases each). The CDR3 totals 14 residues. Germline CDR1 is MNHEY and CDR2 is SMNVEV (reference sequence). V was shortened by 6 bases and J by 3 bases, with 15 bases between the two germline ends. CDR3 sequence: CASSGGGTFYEQYF. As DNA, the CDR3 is TGTGCCAGCAGCGGAGGGGGTACTTTCTACGAGCAGTACTTC.

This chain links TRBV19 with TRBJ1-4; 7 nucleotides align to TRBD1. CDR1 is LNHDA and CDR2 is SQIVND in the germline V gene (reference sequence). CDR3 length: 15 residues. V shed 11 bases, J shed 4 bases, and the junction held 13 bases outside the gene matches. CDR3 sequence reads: CASQDRSPGNEKLFF. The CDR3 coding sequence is TGTGCCTCCCAGGACAGGTCTCCGGGTAATGAAAAACTGTTTTTT. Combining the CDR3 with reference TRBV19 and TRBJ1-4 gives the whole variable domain DGGITQSPKYLFRKEGQNVTLSCEQNLNHDAMYWYRQDPGQGLRLIYYSQIVNDFQKGDIAEGYSVSREKKESFPLTVTSAQKNPTAFYLCASQDRSPGNEKLFFGSGTQLSVL.

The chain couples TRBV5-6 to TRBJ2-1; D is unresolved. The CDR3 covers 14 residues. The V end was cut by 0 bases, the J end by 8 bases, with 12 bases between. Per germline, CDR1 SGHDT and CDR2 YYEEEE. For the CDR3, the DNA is TGTGCCAGCAGCTTGGGGCAGGTTGACGATGAGCAGTTCTTC. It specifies CASSLGQVDDEQFF. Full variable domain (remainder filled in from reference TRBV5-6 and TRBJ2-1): DAGVTQSPTHLIKTRGQQVTLRCSPKSGHDTVSWYQQALGQGPQFIFQYYEEEERQRGNFPDRFSGHQFPNYSSELNVNALLLGDSALYLCASSLGQVDDEQFFGPGTRLTVL.

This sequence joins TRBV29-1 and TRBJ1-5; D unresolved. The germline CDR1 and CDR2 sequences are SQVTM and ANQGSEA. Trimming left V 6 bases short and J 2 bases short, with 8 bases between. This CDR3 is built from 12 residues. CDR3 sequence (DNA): TGCAGCGTAATCGGGGGCAATCAGCCCCAGCATTTT. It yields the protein CSVIGGNQPQHF. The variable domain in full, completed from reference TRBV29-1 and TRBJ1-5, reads SAVISQKPSRDICQRGTSLTIQCQVDSQVTMMFWYRQQPGQSLTLIATANQGSEATYESGFVIDKFPISRPNLTFSTLTVSNMSPEDSSIYLCSVIGGNQPQHFGDGTRLSIL.

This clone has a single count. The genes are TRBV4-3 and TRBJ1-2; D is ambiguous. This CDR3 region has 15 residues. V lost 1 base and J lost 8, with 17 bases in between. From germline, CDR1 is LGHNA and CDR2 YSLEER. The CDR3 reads CASSQGVGIGSGYTF. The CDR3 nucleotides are TGCGCCAGCAGCCAAGGCGTTGGCATCGGGAGCGGCTACACCTTC.